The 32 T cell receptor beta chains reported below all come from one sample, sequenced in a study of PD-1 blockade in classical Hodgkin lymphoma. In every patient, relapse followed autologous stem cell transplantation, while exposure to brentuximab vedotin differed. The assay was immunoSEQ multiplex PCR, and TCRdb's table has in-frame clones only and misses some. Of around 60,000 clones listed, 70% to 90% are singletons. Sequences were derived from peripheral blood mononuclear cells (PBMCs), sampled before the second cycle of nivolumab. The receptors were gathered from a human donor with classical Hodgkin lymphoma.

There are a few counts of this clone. This chain's CDR3 is CGDRQLYQPQHF. The CDR3 nucleotides are TGTGGGGACAGACAACTTTATCAGCCCCAGCATTTT. The rearrangement joins TRBV12-5 to TRBJ1-5, with 7 positions matching TRBD1. In germline, CDR1 is LGHNT, CDR2 FRNRAP. The CDR3 loop spans 12 amino acids.

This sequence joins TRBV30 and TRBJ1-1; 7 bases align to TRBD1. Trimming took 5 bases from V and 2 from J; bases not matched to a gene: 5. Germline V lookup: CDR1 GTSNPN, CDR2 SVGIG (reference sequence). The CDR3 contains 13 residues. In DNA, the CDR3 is TGTGCCTGGGCTGGGACAGCTAACACTGAAGCTTTCTTT. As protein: CAWAGTANTEAFF.

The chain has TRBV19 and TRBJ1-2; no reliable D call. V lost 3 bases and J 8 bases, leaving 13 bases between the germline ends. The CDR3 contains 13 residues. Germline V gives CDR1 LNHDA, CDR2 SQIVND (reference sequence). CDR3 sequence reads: CASSIREGEGYTF. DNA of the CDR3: TGTGCCAGTAGTATCCGGGAGGGCGAGGGCTACACCTTC.

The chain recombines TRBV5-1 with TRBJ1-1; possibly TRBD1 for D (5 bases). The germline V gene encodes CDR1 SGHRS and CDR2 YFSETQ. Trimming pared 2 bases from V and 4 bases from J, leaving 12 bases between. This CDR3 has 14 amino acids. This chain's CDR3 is CASSFQGFGTEAFF. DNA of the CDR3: TGCGCCAGCAGCTTTCAGGGCTTCGGCACTGAAGCTTTCTTT.

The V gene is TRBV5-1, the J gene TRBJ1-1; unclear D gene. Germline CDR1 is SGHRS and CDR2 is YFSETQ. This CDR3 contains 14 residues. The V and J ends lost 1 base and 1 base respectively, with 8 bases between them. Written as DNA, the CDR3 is TGCGCCAGCAGCTTGACCCAAGGGAACACTGAAGCTTTCTTT. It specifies CASSLTQGNTEAFF.

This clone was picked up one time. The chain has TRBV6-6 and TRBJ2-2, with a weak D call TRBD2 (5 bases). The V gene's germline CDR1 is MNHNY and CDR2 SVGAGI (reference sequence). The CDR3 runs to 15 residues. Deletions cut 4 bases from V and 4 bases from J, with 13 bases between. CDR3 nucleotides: TGTGCCAGCAGTTTTATGGACGAGGGCACCGGGGAGCTGTTTTTT. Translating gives CASSFMDEGTGELFF.

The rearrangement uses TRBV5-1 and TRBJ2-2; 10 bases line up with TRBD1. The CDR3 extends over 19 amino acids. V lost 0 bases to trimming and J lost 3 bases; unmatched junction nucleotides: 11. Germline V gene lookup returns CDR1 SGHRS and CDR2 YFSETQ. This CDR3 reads CASSLAVWGQGPHTGELFF. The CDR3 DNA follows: TGCGCCAGCAGCTTGGCCGTGTGGGGACAGGGGCCCCACACCGGGGAGCTGTTTTTT.

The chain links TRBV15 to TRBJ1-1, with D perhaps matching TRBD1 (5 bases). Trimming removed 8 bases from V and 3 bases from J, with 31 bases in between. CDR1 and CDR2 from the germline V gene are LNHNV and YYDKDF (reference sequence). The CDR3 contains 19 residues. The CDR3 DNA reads TGTGCCACCCAATCCCCCCTAACTGACAGTCTCCGTTTGGACACTGAAGCTTTCTTT. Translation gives CATQSPLTDSLRLDTEAFF. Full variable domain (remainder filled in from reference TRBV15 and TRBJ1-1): DAMVIQNPRYQVTQFGKPVTLSCSQTLNHNVMYWYQQKSSQAPKLLFHYYDKDFNNEADTPDNFQSRRPNTSFCFLDIRSPGLGDTAMYLCATQSPLTDSLRLDTEAFFGQGTRLTVV.

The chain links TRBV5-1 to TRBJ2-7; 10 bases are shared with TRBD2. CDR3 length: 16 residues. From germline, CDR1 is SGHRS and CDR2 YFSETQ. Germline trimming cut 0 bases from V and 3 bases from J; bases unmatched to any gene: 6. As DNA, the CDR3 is TGCGCCAGCAGCTTGGCGGATAGCGGGGGGTTCTACGAGCAGTACTTC. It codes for CASSLADSGGFYEQYF. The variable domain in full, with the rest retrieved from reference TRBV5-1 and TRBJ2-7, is KAGVTQTPRYLIKTRGQQVTLSCSPISGHRSVSWYQQTPGQGLQFLFEYFSETQRNKGNFPGRFSGRQFSNSRSEMNVSTLELGDSALYLCASSLADSGGFYEQYFGPGTRLTVT.

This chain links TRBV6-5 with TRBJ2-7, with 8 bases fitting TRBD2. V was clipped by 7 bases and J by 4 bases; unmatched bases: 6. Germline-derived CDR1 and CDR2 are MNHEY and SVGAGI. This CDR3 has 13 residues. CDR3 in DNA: TGTGCCAGCACCTACGGGGGGGGGTACGAGCAGTACTTC. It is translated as CASTYGGGYEQYF.

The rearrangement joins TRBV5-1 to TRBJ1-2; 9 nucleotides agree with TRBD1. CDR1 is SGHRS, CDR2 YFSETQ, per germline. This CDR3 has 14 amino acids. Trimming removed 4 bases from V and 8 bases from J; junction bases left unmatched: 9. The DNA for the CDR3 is TGCGCCAGCAGCACTGACAGGGGGAGGAGGGGCTACACCTTC. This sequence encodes CASSTDRGRRGYTF. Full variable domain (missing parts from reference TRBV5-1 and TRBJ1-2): KAGVTQTPRYLIKTRGQQVTLSCSPISGHRSVSWYQQTPGQGLQFLFEYFSETQRNKGNFPGRFSGRQFSNSRSEMNVSTLELGDSALYLCASSTDRGRRGYTFGSGTRLTVV.

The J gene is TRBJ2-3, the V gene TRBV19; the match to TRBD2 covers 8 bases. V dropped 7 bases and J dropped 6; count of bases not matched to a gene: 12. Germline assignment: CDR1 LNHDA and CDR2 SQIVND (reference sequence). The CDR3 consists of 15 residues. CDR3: CASTVSGGSMDTQYF. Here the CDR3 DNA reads TGTGCCAGTACGGTGAGCGGGGGATCAATGGATACGCAGTATTTT.

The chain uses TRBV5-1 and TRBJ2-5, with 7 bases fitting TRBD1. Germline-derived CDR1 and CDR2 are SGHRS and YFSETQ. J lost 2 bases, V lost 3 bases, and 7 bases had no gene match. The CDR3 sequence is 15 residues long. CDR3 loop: CASSSGQAGQETQYF. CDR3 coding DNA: TGCGCCAGCAGCTCTGGACAGGCCGGACAAGAGACCCAGTACTTC.

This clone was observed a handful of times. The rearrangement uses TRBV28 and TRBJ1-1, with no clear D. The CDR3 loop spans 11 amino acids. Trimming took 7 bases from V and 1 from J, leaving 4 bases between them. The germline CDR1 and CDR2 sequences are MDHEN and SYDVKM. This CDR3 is CASIWNTEAFF. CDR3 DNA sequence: TGTGCCAGCATTTGGAACACTGAAGCTTTCTTT.

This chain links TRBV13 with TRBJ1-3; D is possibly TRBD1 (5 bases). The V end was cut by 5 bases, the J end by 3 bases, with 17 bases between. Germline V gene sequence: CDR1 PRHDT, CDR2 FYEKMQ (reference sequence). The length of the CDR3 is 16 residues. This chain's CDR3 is CASSQLPPGNGNTIYF. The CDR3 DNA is TGTGCCAGCAGCCAACTACCCCCAGGGAATGGAAACACCATATATTTT.

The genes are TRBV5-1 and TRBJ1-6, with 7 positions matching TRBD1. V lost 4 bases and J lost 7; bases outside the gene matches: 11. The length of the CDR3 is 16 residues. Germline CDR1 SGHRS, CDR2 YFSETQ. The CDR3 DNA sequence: TGCGCCAGCAGCGTGACCGGGACAGAACCCAATTCACCCCTCCACTTT. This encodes CASSVTGTEPNSPLHF.

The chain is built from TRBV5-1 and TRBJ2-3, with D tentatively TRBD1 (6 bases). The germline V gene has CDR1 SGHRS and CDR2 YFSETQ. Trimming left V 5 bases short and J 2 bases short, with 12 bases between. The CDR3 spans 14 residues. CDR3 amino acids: CASSWQGHTDTQYF. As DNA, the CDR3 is TGCGCCAGCAGTTGGCAGGGGCACACAGATACGCAGTATTTT.

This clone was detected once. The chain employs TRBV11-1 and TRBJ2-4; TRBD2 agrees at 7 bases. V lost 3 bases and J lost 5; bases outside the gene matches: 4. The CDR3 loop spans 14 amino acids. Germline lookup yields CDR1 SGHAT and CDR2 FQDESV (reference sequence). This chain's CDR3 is CASSFGLAENIQYF. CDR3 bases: TGTGCCAGCAGCTTCGGTCTAGCGGAAAACATTCAGTACTTC.

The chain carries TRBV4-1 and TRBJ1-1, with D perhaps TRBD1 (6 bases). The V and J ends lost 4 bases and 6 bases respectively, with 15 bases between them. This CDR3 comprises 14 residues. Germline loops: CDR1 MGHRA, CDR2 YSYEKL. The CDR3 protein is CASSPPAGTPEAFF. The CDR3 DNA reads TGCGCCAGCAGCCCACCCGCAGGGACACCTGAAGCTTTCTTT.

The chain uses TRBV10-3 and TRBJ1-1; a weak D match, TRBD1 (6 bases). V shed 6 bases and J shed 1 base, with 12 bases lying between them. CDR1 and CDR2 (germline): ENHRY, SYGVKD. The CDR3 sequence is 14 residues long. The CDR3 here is CAISVQGKNTEAFF. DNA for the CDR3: TGTGCCATCAGCGTACAGGGTAAGAACACTGAAGCTTTCTTT.

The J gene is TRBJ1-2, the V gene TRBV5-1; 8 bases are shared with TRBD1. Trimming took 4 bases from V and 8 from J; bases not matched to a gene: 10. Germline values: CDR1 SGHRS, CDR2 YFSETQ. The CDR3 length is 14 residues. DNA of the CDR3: TGCGCCAGCAGCCCAGACAGGGGCGGGAGCGGCTACACCTTC. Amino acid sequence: CASSPDRGGSGYTF. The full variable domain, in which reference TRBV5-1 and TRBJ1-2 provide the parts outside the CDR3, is KAGVTQTPRYLIKTRGQQVTLSCSPISGHRSVSWYQQTPGQGLQFLFEYFSETQRNKGNFPGRFSGRQFSNSRSEMNVSTLELGDSALYLCASSPDRGGSGYTFGSGTRLTVV.

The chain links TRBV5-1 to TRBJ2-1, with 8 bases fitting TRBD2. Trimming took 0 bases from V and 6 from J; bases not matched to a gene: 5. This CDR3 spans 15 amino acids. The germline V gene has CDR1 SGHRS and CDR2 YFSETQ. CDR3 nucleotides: TGCGCCAGCAGCTTGGAGGGACTAGGAGGCAATGAGCAGTTCTTC. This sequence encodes CASSLEGLGGNEQFF.

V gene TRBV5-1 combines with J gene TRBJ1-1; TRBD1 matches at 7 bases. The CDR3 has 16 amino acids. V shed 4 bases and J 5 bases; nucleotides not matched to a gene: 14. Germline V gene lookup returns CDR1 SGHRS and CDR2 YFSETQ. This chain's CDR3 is CASSPTSPRQGTEAFF. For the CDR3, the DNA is TGCGCCAGCAGCCCCACTTCCCCCCGACAGGGAACTGAAGCTTTCTTT.

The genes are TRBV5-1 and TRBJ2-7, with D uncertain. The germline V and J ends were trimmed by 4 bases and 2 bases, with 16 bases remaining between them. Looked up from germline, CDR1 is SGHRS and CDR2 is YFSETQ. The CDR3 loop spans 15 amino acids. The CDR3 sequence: CASSQEAARTYEQYF. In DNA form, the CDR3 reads TGCGCCAGCAGCCAAGAGGCGGCTAGAACCTACGAGCAGTACTTC.

CDR3 amino acids: CASRLAGVFILFF. DNA of the CDR3: TGTGCCAGCAGACTAGCGGGGGTCTTCATTCTGTTCTTC. The rearrangement links TRBV28 to TRBJ2-1; 11 bases are a match to TRBD2. The V gene's germline CDR1 is MDHEN and CDR2 SYDVKM. This CDR3 has 13 amino acids. V lost 6 bases to trimming and J lost 15 bases; unmatched junction nucleotides: 10.

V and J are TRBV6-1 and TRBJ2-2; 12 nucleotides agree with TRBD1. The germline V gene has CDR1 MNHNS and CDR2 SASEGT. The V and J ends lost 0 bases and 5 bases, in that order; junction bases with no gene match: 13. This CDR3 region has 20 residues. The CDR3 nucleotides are TGTGCCAGCAGTGAAGCTTTGGGGACAGGGGGCTACCTTTTTACCGGGGAGCTGTTTTTT. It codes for CASSEALGTGGYLFTGELFF.

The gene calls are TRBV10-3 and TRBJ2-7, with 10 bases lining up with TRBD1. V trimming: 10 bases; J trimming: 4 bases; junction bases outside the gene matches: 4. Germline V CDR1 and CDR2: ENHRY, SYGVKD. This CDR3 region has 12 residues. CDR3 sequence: CATTDRGYEQYF. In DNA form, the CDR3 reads TGTGCCACCACGGACAGGGGGTACGAGCAGTACTTC.

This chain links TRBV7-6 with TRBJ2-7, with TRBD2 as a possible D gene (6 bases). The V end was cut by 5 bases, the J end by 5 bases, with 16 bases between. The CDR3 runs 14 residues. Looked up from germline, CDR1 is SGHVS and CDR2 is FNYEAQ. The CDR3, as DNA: TGTGCCAGCAGCCCGGGACTCTTTCCCAACGAGCAGTACTTC. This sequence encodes CASSPGLFPNEQYF.

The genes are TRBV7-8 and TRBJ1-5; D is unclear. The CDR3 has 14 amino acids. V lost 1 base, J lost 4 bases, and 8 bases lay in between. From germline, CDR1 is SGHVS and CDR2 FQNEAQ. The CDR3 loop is CASSLVQQNQPQHF. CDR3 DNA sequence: TGTGCCAGCAGCTTAGTTCAGCAAAATCAGCCCCAGCATTTT.

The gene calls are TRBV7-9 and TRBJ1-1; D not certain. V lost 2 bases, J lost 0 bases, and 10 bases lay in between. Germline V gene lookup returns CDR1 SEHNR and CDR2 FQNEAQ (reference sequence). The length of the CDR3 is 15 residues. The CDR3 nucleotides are TGTGCCAGCAGCTTAATGAGTGGAATGAACACTGAAGCTTTCTTT. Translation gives CASSLMSGMNTEAFF.

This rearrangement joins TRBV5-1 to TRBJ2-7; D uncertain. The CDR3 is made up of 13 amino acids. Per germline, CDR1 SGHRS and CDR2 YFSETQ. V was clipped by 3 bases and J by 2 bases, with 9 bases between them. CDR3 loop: CASSSEAPYEQYF. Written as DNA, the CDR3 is TGCGCCAGCAGCTCCGAAGCCCCCTACGAGCAGTACTTC.

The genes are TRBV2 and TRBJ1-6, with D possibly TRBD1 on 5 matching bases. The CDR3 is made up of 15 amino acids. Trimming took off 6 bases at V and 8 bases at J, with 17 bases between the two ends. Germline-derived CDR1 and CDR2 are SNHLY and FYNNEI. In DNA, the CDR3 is TGTGCCAGCAGGCCATACCGGGGGGGGGATTCACCCCTCCACTTT. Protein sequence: CASRPYRGGDSPLHF.